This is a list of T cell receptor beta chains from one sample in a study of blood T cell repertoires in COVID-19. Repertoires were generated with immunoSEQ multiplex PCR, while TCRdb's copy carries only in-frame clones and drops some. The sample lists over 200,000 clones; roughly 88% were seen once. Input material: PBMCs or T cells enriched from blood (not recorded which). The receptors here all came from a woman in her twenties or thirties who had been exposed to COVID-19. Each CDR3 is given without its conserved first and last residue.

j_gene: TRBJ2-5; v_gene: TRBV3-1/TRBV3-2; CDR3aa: ASSHQTTAVQETQY
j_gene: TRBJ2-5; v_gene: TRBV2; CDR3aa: ASSEVRTSGRGGTQY
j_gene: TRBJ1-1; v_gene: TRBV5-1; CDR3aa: ASAGGTTEAF
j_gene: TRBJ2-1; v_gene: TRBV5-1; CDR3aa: ASSDSLSSLYNEQF
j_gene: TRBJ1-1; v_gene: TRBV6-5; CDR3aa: ASSRGGSEAF
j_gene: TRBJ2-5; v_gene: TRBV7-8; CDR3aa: ASSPPAGREGWYQETQY
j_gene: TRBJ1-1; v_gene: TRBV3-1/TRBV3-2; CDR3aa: ASSQDIRGLSTEAF
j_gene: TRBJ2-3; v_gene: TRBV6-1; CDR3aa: ASSEPVTSGRITDTQY
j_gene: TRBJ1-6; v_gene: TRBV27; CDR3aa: ASKRLGQTNSPLH
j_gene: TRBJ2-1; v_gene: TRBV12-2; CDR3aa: ASRPDMAGGVHSEQF
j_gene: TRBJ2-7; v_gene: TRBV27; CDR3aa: ASSLNERTYEQY
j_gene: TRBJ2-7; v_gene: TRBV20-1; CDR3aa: SARDSYEQY
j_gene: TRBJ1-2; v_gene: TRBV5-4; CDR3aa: ASSSRALYGYT
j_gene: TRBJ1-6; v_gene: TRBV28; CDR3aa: ASSSYRWRQPSSPLH
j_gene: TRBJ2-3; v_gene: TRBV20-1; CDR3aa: SASFGLGTDTQY
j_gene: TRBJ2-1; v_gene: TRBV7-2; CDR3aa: ASSSGLAGGFMNNEQF
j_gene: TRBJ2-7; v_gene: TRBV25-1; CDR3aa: ASSEYGQGSYEQY
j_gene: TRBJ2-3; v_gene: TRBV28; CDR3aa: ASSTGLAGATDTQY
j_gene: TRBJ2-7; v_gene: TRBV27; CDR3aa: ASSLSTGGAYEQY
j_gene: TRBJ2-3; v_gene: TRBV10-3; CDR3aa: AISALLAGAGNTQY
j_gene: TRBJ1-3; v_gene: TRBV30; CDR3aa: AWDGGGNTIY
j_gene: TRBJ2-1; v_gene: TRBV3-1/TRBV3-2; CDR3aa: ASSRGTRAGNEQF
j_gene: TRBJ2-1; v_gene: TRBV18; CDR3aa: ASSPETSGYNEQF
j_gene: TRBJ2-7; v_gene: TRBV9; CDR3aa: ASSVGWLNEQY
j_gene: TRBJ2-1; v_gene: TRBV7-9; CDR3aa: ASSQGPRQGYNEQF
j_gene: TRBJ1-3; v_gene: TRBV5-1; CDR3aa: ASSPGDSGNTIY
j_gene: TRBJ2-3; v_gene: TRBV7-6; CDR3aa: ASSANSGRSIDTQY
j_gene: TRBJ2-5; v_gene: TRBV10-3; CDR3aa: AISGGVRETQY
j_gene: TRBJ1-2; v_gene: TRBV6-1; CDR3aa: ASSEYIYGYT
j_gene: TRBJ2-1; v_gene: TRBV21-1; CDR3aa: ASSKGQRDEQF
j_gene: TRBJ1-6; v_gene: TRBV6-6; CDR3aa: ASSYAAGEQGSPLH
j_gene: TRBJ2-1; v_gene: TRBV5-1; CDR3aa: ASSLDPSGSSDEQF
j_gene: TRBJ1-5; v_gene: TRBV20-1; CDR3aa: SASRGSEPQH
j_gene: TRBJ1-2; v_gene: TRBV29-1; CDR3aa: SVRTGLYGYT
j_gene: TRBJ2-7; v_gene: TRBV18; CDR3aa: ASSPNRQYEQY
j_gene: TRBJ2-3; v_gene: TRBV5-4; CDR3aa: ASSLGGLAESHTDTQY
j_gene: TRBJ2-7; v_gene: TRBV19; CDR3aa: ASSLSIASRDRGTQEQY
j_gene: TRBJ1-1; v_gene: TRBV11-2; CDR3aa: ASRLLPQTNRGRGTEAF
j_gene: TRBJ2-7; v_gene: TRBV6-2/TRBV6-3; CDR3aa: ASSFGQGGEQY
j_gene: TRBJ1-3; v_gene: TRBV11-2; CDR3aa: ASSLGPRLKY
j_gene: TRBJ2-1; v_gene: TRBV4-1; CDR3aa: ASSLMGLAANNEQF
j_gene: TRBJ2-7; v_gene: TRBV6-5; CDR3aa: ASSQAGQGNEQY
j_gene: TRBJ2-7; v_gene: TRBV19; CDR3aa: ASSIGLAGSYEQY
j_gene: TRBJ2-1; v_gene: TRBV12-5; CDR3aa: ASGLGADGRVSSSYNEQF
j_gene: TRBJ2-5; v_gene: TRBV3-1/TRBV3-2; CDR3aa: ASSQYRGGETQY
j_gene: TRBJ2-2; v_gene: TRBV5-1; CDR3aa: ASSIDRGRTGELF
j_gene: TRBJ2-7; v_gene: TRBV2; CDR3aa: ASTRQAGAYEQY
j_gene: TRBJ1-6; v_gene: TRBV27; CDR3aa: ASSLSYNSPLH
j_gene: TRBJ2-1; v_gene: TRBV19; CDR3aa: ASSSWTGGSYNEQF
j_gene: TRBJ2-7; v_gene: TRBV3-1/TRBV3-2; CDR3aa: ASSQDRGEQY
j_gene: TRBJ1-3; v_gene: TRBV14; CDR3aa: ASSLAGGRGNTIY
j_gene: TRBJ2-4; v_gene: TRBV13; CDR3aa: ASSPLDSSKNIQY
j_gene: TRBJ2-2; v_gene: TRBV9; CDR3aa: ASSAGWAASGRTTGELF
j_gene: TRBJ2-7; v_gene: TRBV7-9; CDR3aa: ASTLASGPYEQY
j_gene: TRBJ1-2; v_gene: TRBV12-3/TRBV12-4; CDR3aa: ASSDRGVYGYT
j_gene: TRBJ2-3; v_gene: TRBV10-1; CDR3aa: ASSESTSGSGTDTQY